This TCR beta chain was documented in a study of beta chain features in type 1 diabetes. Study-level background: Patients shared similar age, gender and cell yields with healthy donors. Study-wide points: When Type 1 diabetes patients were examined, their TCRB CDR3s proved moderately but significantly shorter in all four CD4+ subsets. For TCRB rearrangement, an influence of HLA type remained unresolved here.

Sorted populations all had greater than 95% purity. On this clone itself: Its antigen remains unknown.

The entirety of the isolated RNA underwent reverse transcription, so expressed TCRB transcripts were sequenced. Assay: immunoSEQ multiplex PCR; the TCRdb copy retains only in-frame clones and omits some. The repertoire has some 190,000 clones, roughly 8% of them found once; the top ten carry approximately 0.54%. The V gene's germline CDR1 is LGHNA and CDR2 YSLEER. The CDR3 consists of 17 residues. Unmatched junction bases numbered 11, after V lost 2 bases and J lost 6 bases. V gene TRBV4-3 combines with J gene TRBJ1-5, with 9 bases identical to TRBD1. This TCR was recovered from a man aged 18 to 30 with type 1 diabetes. Source material: central memory CD4+ T cells from blood. CDR3 sequence (DNA): TGCGCCAGCAGCCAAAATCTACAGGGGGCGCGAAGTCAGCCCCAGCATTTT. Residues: CASSQNLQGARSQPQHF.